A single sample is the source of the 13 T cell receptor beta chains below, sequenced in a study of identical twins. MiXCR, applied by TCRdb to the 5' RACE reads, yields one record per CDR3 protein. The sample shows hundreds of thousands of distinct CDR3 sequences, roughly 7% of them seen only once. The same data also contributed to another study, on yellow fever vaccine responses in identical twins.

The sample taken for sequencing was memory (CD45RO+) T cells sorted from blood. The receptors come from a woman aged 18-29 years in good health.

The table lists this clonotype with a few counts. The chain joins TRBV4-1 to TRBJ1-1, with D possibly being TRBD1 (5 bases). CDR1 is MGHRA, CDR2 YSYEKL, per germline. The CDR3 is made up of 15 amino acids. V was trimmed by 3 bases and J by 2 bases, leaving 13 bases between them. The CDR3 sequence is CASSQPTRGNTEAFF. The CDR3 region has the DNA TGCGCCAGCAGCCAGCCCACAAGGGGCAACACTGAAGCTTTCTTT.

This clonotype was seen at least ten times. The chain joins TRBV5-1 to TRBJ1-2; no definite D call. V gave up 0 bases and J gave up 8 bases, with 14 bases separating them. This CDR3 has 14 residues. Germline CDR1 reads SGHRS; CDR2 reads YFSETQ. The DNA of the CDR3 is TGCGCCAGCAGCTTGGATCCAACCGCGGGCGGCTACACCTTC. Its protein product is CASSLDPTAGGYTF. The full variable domain, in which reference TRBV5-1 and TRBJ1-2 provide the parts outside the CDR3, is KAGVTQTPRYLIKTRGQQVTLSCSPISGHRSVSWYQQTPGQGLQFLFEYFSETQRNKGNFPGRFSGRQFSNSRSEMNVSTLELGDSALYLCASSLDPTAGGYTFGSGTRLTVV.

The chain combines TRBV20-1 with TRBJ1-3, with D unresolved. Trimming stripped 1 base from V and 3 bases from J, with 10 bases between. Germline lookup yields CDR1 DFQATT and CDR2 SNEGSKA (reference sequence). This CDR3 is 14 amino acids long. This chain's CDR3 is CSARGAGSGNTIYF. The CDR3 coding sequence is TGCAGTGCTAGAGGAGCGGGCAGTGGAAACACCATATATTTT.

This clonotype was seen only a few times. This chain connects TRBV28 to TRBJ1-1; D possibly corresponds to TRBD1 (6 bases). The V gene's germline CDR1 is MDHEN and CDR2 SYDVKM. Trimming left V 0 bases short and J 7 bases short, with 12 bases between. This CDR3 spans 14 amino acids. This CDR3 is CASSLWRQGNEAFF. The CDR3 DNA reads as TGTGCCAGCAGTTTATGGAGGCAGGGGAATGAAGCTTTCTTT. The full variable domain, completed using reference TRBV28 and TRBJ1-1, is DVKVTQSSRYLVKRTGEKVFLECVQDMDHENMFWYRQDPGLGLRLIYFSYDVKMKEKGDIPEGYSVSREKKERFSLILESASTNQTSMYLCASSLWRQGNEAFFGQGTRLTVV.

This clonotype was seen many times. The chain has TRBV7-8 and TRBJ2-2, with TRBD2 matching 8 bases. Germline lookup yields CDR1 SGHVS and CDR2 FQNEAQ. J lost 4 bases, V lost 1 base, and 8 bases had no gene match. CDR3 length equals 17 residues. The CDR3 bases are TGTGCCAGCAGCTTAGGGGAGCGCGGGGGGATCACCGGGGAGCTGTTTTTT. Residues: CASSLGERGGITGELFF.

This clonotype was seen many times. The rearrangement joins TRBV12-3 or TRBV12-4 to TRBJ2-7; tentatively, D is TRBD1 or TRBD2 (5 bases each). CDR3 length equals 15 residues. Trimming cost V 5 bases and J 7 bases, with 21 bases left between them. CDR3 in amino acids: CASSRPTRGAGEQYV. In DNA, the CDR3 is TGTGCCAGCAGTCGCCCCACTAGGGGTGCGGGTGAGCAGTACGTC.

This clonotype occurred a few times. The chain joins TRBV15 to TRBJ1-5; tentative D call: TRBD1 (5 bases). The CDR3 covers 14 residues. CDR1 LNHNV and CDR2 YYDKDF come from the germline V gene (reference sequence). V lost 5 bases to trimming and J lost 5 bases, with 13 bases between them. The CDR3: CATSPRGMDQPQHF. In nucleotides, the CDR3 is TGTGCCACCAGCCCACGGGGGATGGATCAGCCCCAGCATTTT.

The rearrangement links TRBV2 to TRBJ1-2; the match to TRBD1 covers 8 bases. The length of the CDR3 is 12 residues. Trimming at V came to 9 bases and at J to 5 bases, leaving 5 bases not matched to a gene. Germline V gene lookup returns CDR1 SNHLY and CDR2 FYNNEI. The chain's CDR3 is CARHWTGYGYTF. The CDR3, as DNA: TGTGCCAGACATTGGACAGGGTATGGCTACACCTTC.

V usage is TRBV4-2 and J usage is TRBJ2-2; 8 positions agree with TRBD2. Unmatched junction bases numbered 6, after V lost 0 bases and J lost 3 bases. The CDR3 length is 17 residues. CDR1 LGHNA and CDR2 YNFKEQ come from the germline V gene. The CDR3 DNA reads TGTGCCAGCAGCCAAGACCCCGGGGGGGGTCACACCGGGGAGCTGTTTTTT. It yields the protein CASSQDPGGGHTGELFF.

This clonotype was recorded many times. The chain couples TRBV5-1 to TRBJ2-2; D is unclear. This CDR3 spans 16 amino acids. V was pared by 1 base and J by 0 bases, with 10 bases between. Per the germline V gene, CDR1 is SGHRS and CDR2 is YFSETQ. CDR3 in DNA: TGCGCCAGCAGCTTGAGTGGGCTACCGAACACCGGGGAGCTGTTTTTT. It yields the protein CASSLSGLPNTGELFF.

This clonotype came up many times. The chain carries TRBV24-1 and TRBJ2-1; tentative D call: TRBD2 (6 bases). The CDR3 runs 19 residues. V lost 3 bases, J lost 7 bases, and 27 bases lay in between. CDR1 KGHDR and CDR2 SFDVKD come from the germline V gene. CDR3 sequence (DNA): TGTGCCACCAGTGATGAGTCTAGCGAACGGAATAGGCTTACTAATGAGCAGTTCTTC. Translated: CATSDESSERNRLTNEQFF.

The chain has TRBV9 and TRBJ2-1; 7 bases align to TRBD1. In germline, CDR1 is SGDLS, CDR2 YYNGEE. V shed 0 bases and J 2 bases; nucleotides not matched to a gene: 2. The CDR3 consists of 15 residues. CDR3 DNA sequence: TGTGCCAGCAGCGTAGCTGGGACAGCCTACAATGAGCAGTTCTTC. Encoded protein: CASSVAGTAYNEQFF.

The chain couples TRBV5-1 to TRBJ2-1; 11 bases map to TRBD2. This CDR3 spans 19 amino acids. With V trimmed by 1 base and J by 5 bases, 14 bases remained unmatched. The germline CDR1 and CDR2 sequences are SGHRS and YFSETQ. This CDR3 reads CASSLKPSGGSRDNNEQFF. The DNA for the CDR3 is TGCGCCAGCAGCTTGAAGCCTAGCGGGGGGTCCAGGGATAACAATGAGCAGTTCTTC.